Below are 3 T cell receptor beta chains sequenced from a single sample in a study of T cell changes during pregnancy in multiple sclerosis. The table came from immunoSEQ multiplex PCR; TCRdb's copy has only in-frame clones and leaves some out. The data show around 30,000 clones, 89% seen once. Here the sequenced sample was CD8+ T cells from peripheral blood mononuclear cells, taken in the second trimester of pregnancy. Receptor source: a female donor with multiple sclerosis, enrolled in a pregnancy study.

A single count supports this clone. The chain carries TRBV5-5 and TRBJ2-7, with D perhaps matching TRBD2 (7 bases). The CDR3 is 15 amino acids. The V gene lost 4 bases and the J gene lost 6 bases, with 20 bases spanning the gap. CDR1 and CDR2 (germline): SGHKS, YYEKEE (reference sequence). CDR3 sequence reads: CASSPRGGGSGEQYF. The CDR3 DNA reads TGTGCCAGCAGCCCCCGAGGGGGGGGGTCGGGCGAGCAGTACTTC.

The chain links TRBV5-6 to TRBJ1-4; TRBD1 aligns across 9 bases. V lost 0 bases and J lost 14; bases outside the gene matches: 8. Per the germline V gene, CDR1 is SGHDT and CDR2 is YYEEEE. This CDR3 has 14 residues. CDR3 nucleotide sequence: TGTGCCAGCAGCTTGGCAACAGGGGGCGCGGGTCTGTTTTTT. Protein product: CASSLATGGAGLFF.

The chain combines TRBV7-8 with TRBJ2-5, with D unresolved. The CDR3 extends over 14 amino acids. Germline assignment: CDR1 SGHVS and CDR2 FQNEAQ. Trimming removed 6 bases at V and 3 bases at J, with 14 bases between. The DNA of the CDR3 is TGTGCCAGCAGTCGCCGACTCGATGAAGAGACCCAGTACTTC. As protein: CASSRRLDEETQYF.